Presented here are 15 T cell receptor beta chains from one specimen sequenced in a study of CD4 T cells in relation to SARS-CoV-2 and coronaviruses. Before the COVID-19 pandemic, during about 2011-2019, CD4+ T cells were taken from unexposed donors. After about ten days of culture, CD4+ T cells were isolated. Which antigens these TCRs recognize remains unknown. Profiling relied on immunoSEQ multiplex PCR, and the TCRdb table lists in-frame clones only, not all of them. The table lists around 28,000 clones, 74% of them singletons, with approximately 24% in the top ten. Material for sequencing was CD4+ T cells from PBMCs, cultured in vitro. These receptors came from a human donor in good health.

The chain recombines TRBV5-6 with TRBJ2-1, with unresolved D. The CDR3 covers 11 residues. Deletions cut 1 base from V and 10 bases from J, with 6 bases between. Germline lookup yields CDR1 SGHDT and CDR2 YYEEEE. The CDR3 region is CASSLTQEQFF. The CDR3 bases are TGTGCCAGCAGCTTGACCCAAGAGCAGTTCTTC. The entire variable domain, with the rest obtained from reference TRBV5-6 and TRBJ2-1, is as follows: DAGVTQSPTHLIKTRGQQVTLRCSPKSGHDTVSWYQQALGQGPQFIFQYYEEEERQRGNFPDRFSGHQFPNYSSELNVNALLLGDSALYLCASSLTQEQFFGPGTRLTVL.

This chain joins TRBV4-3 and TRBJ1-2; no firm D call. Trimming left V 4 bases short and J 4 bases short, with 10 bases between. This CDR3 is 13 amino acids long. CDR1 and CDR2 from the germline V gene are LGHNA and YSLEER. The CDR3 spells CASSPEGSYGYTF. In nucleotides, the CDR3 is TGCGCCAGCAGCCCGGAAGGGAGCTATGGCTACACCTTC.

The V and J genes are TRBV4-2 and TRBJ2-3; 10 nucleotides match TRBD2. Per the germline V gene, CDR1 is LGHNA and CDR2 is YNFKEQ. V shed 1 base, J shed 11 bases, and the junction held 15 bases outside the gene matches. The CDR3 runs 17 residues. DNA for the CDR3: TGTGCCAGCAGCCAAGTGGCTCGGCTAGCGGGAGTCGGTAGGCAGTATTTT. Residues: CASSQVARLAGVGRQYF.

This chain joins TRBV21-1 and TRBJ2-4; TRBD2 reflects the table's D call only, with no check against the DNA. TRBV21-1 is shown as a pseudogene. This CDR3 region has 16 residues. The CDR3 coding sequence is TGTGCCAGCAGCAAGTCCCGGGGGGCGACCAAAAACATTCAGTACTTC. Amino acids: CASSKSRGATKNIQYF.

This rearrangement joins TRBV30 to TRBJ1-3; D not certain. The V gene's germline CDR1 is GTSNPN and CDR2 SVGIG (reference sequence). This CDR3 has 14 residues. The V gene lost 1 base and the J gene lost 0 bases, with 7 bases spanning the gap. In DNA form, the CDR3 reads TGTGCCTGGAGTGCGGCGGTCTCTGGAAACACCATATATTTT. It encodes CAWSAAVSGNTIYF.

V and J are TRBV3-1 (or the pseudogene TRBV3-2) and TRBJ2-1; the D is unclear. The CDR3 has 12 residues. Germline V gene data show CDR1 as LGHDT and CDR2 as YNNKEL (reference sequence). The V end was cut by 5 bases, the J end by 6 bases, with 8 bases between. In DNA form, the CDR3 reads TGTGCCAGCAGCTCCACCCCCAATGAGCAGTTCTTC. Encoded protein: CASSSTPNEQFF.

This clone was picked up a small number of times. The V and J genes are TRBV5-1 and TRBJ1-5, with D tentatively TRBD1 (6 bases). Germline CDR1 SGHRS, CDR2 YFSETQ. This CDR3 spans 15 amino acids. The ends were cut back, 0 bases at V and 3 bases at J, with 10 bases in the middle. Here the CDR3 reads CASSLGGGDNQPQHF. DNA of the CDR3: TGCGCCAGCAGCTTGGGCGGGGGCGACAATCAGCCCCAGCATTTT.

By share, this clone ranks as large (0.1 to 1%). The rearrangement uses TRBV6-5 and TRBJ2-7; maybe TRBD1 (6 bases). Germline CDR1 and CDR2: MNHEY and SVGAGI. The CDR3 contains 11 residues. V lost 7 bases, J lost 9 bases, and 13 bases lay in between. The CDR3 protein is CASISDSLQYF. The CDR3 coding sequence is TGTGCCAGCATCTCGGACAGCTTGCAGTACTTC.

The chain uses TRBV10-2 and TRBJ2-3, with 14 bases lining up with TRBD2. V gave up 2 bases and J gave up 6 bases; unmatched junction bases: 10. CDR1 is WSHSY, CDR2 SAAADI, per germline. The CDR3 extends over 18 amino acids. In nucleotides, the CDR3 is TGCGCCAGCAGTGAGCCTGTGACTAGCGGGGGGGCCGGGGATACGCAGTATTTT. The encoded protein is CASSEPVTSGGAGDTQYF.

The CDR3 coding sequence is TGTGCCAGCTCACACAGGGACACGAACACTGAAGCTTTCTTT. Its translation: CASSHRDTNTEAFF. The chain has TRBV18 and TRBJ1-1; tentatively, D is TRBD1 (6 bases). Deletions cut 4 bases from V and 1 base from J, with 10 bases between. Germline V gene lookup returns CDR1 KGHSH and CDR2 LQKENI. This CDR3 is 14 amino acids long.

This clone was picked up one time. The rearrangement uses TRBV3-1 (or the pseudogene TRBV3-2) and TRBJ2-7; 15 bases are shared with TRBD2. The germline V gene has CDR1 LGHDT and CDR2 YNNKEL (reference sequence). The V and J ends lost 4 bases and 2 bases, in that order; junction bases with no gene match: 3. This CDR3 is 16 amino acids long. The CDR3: CASSPGLAGGTYEQYF. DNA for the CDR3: TGTGCCAGCAGCCCAGGACTAGCGGGGGGGACCTACGAGCAGTACTTC.

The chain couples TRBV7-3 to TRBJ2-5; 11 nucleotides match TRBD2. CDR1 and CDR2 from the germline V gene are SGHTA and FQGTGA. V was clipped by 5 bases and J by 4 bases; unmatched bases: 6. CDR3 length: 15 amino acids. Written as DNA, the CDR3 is TGTGCCAGCAGCCCCTTAGCGGGAGGGGGAGAGACCCAGTACTTC. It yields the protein CASSPLAGGGETQYF.

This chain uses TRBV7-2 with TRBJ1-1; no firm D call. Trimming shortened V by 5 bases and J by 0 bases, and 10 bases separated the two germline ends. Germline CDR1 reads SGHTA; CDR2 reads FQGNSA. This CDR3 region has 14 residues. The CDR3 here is CASSRLRVNTEAFF. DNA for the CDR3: TGTGCCAGCAGCCGCCTAAGGGTGAACACTGAAGCTTTCTTT. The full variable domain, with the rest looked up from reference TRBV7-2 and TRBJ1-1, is GAGVSQSPSNKVTEKGKDVELRCDPISGHTALYWYRQSLGQGLEFLIYFQGNSAPDKSGLPSDRFSAERTGGSVSTLTIQRTQQEDSAVYLCASSRLRVNTEAFFGQGTRLTVV.

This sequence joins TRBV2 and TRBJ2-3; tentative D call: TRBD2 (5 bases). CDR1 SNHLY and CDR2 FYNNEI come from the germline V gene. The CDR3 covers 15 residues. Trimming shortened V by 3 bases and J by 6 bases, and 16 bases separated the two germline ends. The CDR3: CASSEEDRTSDTQYF. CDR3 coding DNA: TGTGCCAGCAGTGAGGAGGACCGCACTTCGGATACGCAGTATTTT.

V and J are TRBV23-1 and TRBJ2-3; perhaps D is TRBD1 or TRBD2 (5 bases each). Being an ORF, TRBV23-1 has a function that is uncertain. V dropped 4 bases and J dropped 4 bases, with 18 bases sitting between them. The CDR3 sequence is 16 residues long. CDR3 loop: CASSRSWGKLPDTQYF. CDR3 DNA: TGCGCCAGCAGTCGCAGCTGGGGGAAGCTGCCAGATACGCAGTATTTT.